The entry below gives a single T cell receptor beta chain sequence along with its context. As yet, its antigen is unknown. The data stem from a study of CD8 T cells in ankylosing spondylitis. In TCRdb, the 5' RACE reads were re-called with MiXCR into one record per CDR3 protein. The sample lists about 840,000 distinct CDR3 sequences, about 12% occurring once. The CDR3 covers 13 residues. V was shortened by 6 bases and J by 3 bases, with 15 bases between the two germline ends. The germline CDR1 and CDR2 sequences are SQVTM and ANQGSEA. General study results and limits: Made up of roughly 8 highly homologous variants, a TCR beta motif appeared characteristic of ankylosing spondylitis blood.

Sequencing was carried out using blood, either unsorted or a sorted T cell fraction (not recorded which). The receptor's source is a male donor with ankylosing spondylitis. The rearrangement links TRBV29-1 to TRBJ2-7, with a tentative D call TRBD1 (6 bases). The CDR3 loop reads CSVEHQGHYEQYF. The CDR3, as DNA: TGCAGCGTCGAGCACCAGGGGCACTACGAGCAGTACTTC.